This TCR beta chain appears in the sequencing data of a study of cytomegalovirus exposure and HLA in healthy donors. 60 Vbeta and 13 Jbeta primers were used in PCR. Measured with immunoSEQ multiplex PCR; TCRdb has only the in-frame clones, and not every one. The data show tens of thousands of clones, with roughly 9.1% seen just once and almost 25% held by the top ten. The trim removed 1 base at V and 3 bases at J, leaving 2 bases unmatched. CDR3 size: 14 residues. The germline CDR1 and CDR2 sequences are MNHEY and SVGAGI. The chain combines TRBV6-5 with TRBJ2-7; TRBD1 matches at 8 bases. The sequenced material came from PBMCs. This TCR was recovered from a man aged 55 to 70 in good health and CMV-seropositive. The DNA for the CDR3 is TGTGCCAGCAGTTACTACAGGGGGGACTACGAGCAGTACGTC. Encoded protein: CASSYYRGDYEQYV.